The TCR beta chain under discussion was sequenced for a study of cytomegalovirus exposure and HLA in healthy donors. Primers: 60 Vbeta forward and 13 Jbeta reverse. TCRdb keeps only in-frame clones here, not all; method: immunoSEQ multiplex PCR. This repertoire shows about 59,000 clones, under 90% found once; its top ten account for 3.9%. The CDR3 extends over 15 amino acids. V lost 2 bases, J lost 1 base, and 1 base stayed unmatched. Germline V gene data show CDR1 as SGDLS and CDR2 as YYNGEE. The source of this sequence is a woman aged 40 to 49 in good health and CMV-seronegative. The rearrangement links TRBV9 to TRBJ2-1; TRBD1 agrees at 9 bases. Sequenced material: PBMCs. CDR3 sequence reads: CASSVDRGSYNEQFF. In nucleotides, the CDR3 is TGTGCCAGCAGCGTTGACAGGGGGTCCTACAATGAGCAGTTCTTC.